The entry below gives a single TCR beta chain sequence along with its context. In the same sample, other DNA sequences code for this CDR3. Assay: immunoSEQ multiplex PCR; the TCRdb copy retains only in-frame clones and omits some. The table has roughly 1,500,000 clones, around 98% seen once; the top ten hold roughly 0.45%. This specimen comes from a study of shared clonotypes between healthy human individuals. This CDR3 is built from 14 residues. The germline V gene encodes CDR1 LNHDA and CDR2 SQIVND (reference sequence). The V end lost 7 bases, the J end lost 0 bases, and 9 bases lay between the germline ends.

The genes are TRBV19 and TRBJ2-2; D is possibly TRBD2 (6 bases). The sequence derives from a man aged 25-45 years in good health. The source material was naive CD4+ T cells sorted from blood. Subset meaning: CD45RA+ positively selected. The CDR3 reads CASKRAANTGELFF. In nucleotides, the CDR3 is TGTGCCAGTAAGCGGGCAGCGAACACCGGGGAGCTGTTTTTT. The full variable domain, its missing parts supplied by reference TRBV19 and TRBJ2-2, is DGGITQSPKYLFRKEGQNVTLSCEQNLNHDAMYWYRQDPGQGLRLIYYSQIVNDFQKGDIAEGYSVSREKKESFPLTVTSAQKNPTAFYLCASKRAANTGELFFGEGSRLTVL.